The T cell receptor (beta chain) under discussion was sequenced for a study of T-cell memory formation after mild COVID-19. Study outcomes and limitations: A balance of CD4 and CD8 characterized clones contracting day 15 to 85, whereas later expanders leaned CD4+. Prior to infection, memory already included some responding clones, suggesting cross-reactive memory joined.

In regard to this clonotype: Its antigen is still unknown.

Each CDR3 protein gets one entry after TCRdb re-called the 5' RACE reads with MiXCR. The data show around 110,000 distinct CDR3 sequences, about an eighth seen once. This CDR3 has 15 amino acids. The germline V gene encodes CDR1 SGDLS and CDR2 YYNGEE. J gave up 4 bases and V 2 bases, and 2 bases lay outside the gene matches. The sequencing sample was made of PBMCs or a T cell subset sorted from them (not recorded which). The TCR originated in an adult woman who had mild COVID-19 (a few samples of this study predate the infection). Cell type and time point are not known. V usage is TRBV9 and J usage is TRBJ2-7, with 14 bases matching TRBD2. CDR3 sequence: CASSVGLAGAYEQYF. CDR3 DNA sequence: TGTGCCAGCAGCGTGGGACTAGCGGGGGCTTACGAGCAGTACTTC. Full variable domain (outside the CDR3, taken from reference TRBV9 and TRBJ2-7): DSGVTQTPKHLITATGQRVTLRCSPRSGDLSVYWYQQSLDQGLQFLIQYYNGEERAKGNILERFSAQQFPDLHSELNLSSLELGDSALYFCASSVGLAGAYEQYFGPGTRLTVT.